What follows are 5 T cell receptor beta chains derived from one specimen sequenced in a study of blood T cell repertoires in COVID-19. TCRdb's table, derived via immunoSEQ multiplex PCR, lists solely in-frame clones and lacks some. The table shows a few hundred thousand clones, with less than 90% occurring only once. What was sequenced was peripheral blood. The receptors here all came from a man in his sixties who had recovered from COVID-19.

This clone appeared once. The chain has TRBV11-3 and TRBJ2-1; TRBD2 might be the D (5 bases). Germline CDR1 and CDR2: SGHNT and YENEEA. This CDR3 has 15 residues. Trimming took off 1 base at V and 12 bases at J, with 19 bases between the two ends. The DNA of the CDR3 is TGTGCCAGCAGCTTAGGTGCTAGCTCTCGTGCTTGGCAGTTCTTC. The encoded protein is CASSLGASSRAWQFF.

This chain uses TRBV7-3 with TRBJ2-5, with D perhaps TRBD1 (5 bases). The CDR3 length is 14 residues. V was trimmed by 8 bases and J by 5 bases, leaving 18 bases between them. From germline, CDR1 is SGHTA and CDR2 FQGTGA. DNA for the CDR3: TGTGCCAGCCTAACCCCAGGGCATGTCGAGACCCAGTACTTC. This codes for CASLTPGHVETQYF. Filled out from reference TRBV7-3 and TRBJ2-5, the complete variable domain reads GAGVSQTPSNKVTEKGKYVELRCDPISGHTALYWYRQSLGQGPEFLIYFQGTGAADDSGLPNDRFFAVRPEGSVSTLKIQRTERGDSAVYLCASLTPGHVETQYFGPGTRLLVL.

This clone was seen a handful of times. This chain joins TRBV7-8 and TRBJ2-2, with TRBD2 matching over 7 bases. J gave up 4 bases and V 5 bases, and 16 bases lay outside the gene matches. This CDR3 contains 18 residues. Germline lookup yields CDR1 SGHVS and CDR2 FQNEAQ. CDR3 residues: CASSAPRRVGGFTGELFF. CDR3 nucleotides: TGTGCCAGCAGCGCCCCACGGAGGGTGGGAGGGTTCACCGGGGAGCTGTTTTTT.

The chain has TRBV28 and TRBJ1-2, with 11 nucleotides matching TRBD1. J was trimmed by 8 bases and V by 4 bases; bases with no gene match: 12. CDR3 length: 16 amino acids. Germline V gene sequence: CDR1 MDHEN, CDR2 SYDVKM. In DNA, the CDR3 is TGTGCCAGCAGTTATAACGGACAGGGGGCTCTCTCCGGCTACACCTTC. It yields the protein CASSYNGQGALSGYTF.

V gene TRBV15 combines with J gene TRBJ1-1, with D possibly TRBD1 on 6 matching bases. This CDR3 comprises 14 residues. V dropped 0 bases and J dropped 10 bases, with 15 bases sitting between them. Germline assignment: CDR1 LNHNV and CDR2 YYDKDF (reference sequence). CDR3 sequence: CATSRDYSGQRAFF. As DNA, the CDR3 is TGTGCCACCAGCAGAGATTATTCAGGACAGAGAGCTTTCTTT.